Shown below are 19 T cell receptor beta chains from a single sample sequenced in a study of technical replicates of blood from a few donors. Only in-frame clones appear in the TCRdb table, and some are missing; sequencing was by immunoSEQ multiplex PCR. The profile shows over 50,000 clones, 95% to 98% of them singletons. The sequenced sample was T cells isolated from PBMCs. These receptors were obtained from a human donor in good health.

The chain is built from TRBV28 and TRBJ2-2; D gene ambiguous. Trimming left V 6 bases short and J 5 bases short, with 10 bases between. The CDR3 contains 13 residues. Germline CDR1 MDHEN, CDR2 SYDVKM. This CDR3 is CASSLRLTGELFF. CDR3 in DNA: TGTGCCAGCAGCCTAAGATTAACCGGGGAGCTGTTTTTT.

The chain has TRBV27 and TRBJ2-1; the match to TRBD2 covers 7 bases. The CDR3 is 15 amino acids. The V segment lost 5 bases and the J segment 3 bases; nucleotides outside the gene matches: 7. The germline V gene has CDR1 MNHEY and CDR2 SMNVEV (reference sequence). CDR3 nucleotides: TGTGCCAGCAGTCGCGGGACTACCGGCTACAATGAGCAGTTCTTC. Protein sequence: CASSRGTTGYNEQFF.

V gene TRBV5-1 combines with J gene TRBJ2-3, with D possibly being TRBD1 (6 bases). Germline lookup yields CDR1 SGHRS and CDR2 YFSETQ. Trimming took 4 bases from V and 6 from J, leaving 15 bases between them. This CDR3 has 14 residues. The CDR3 is CASSPGAPGDTQYF. CDR3 bases: TGCGCCAGCAGCCCAGGGGCCCCTGGGGATACGCAGTATTTT. Using reference TRBV5-1 and TRBJ2-3 for the parts outside the CDR3, the full variable domain is KAGVTQTPRYLIKTRGQQVTLSCSPISGHRSVSWYQQTPGQGLQFLFEYFSETQRNKGNFPGRFSGRQFSNSRSEMNVSTLELGDSALYLCASSPGAPGDTQYFGPGTRLTVL.

The chain links TRBV6-1 to TRBJ2-5; 8 positions match TRBD1. The CDR3 has 16 amino acids. V shed 0 bases and J 4 bases; nucleotides not matched to a gene: 7. Per germline, CDR1 MNHNS and CDR2 SASEGT. The CDR3: CASSEAPGGWRETQYF. The DNA for the CDR3 is TGTGCCAGCAGTGAAGCACCAGGGGGCTGGAGAGAGACCCAGTACTTC.

The chain couples TRBV7-9 to TRBJ1-1; 7 positions match TRBD1. V gave up 4 bases and J gave up 2 bases; unmatched junction bases: 1. In germline, CDR1 is SEHNR, CDR2 FQNEAQ (reference sequence). The CDR3 length is 13 residues. As DNA, the CDR3 is TGTGCCAGCAGCTACAGGGGCAACACTGAAGCTTTCTTT. Translation gives CASSYRGNTEAFF.

This sequence joins TRBV10-2 and TRBJ2-5; 7 nucleotides align to TRBD2. This CDR3 region has 13 residues. Germline V lookup: CDR1 WSHSY, CDR2 SAAADI. The V gene end was trimmed by 6 bases and the J gene end by 2 bases; junction bases not matched to a gene: 3. This chain's CDR3 is CASSKREQETQYF. DNA for the CDR3: TGCGCCAGCAGCAAGCGGGAACAAGAGACCCAGTACTTC.

The rearrangement uses TRBV30 and TRBJ1-5, with 7 bases aligning to TRBD1. The V segment lost 4 bases and the J segment 3 bases; nucleotides outside the gene matches: 6. CDR3 length: 14 amino acids. Germline V gene lookup returns CDR1 GTSNPN and CDR2 SVGIG (reference sequence). The CDR3 sequence: CAWTLQGHNQPQHF. For the CDR3, the DNA is TGTGCCTGGACCCTACAGGGGCACAATCAGCCCCAGCATTTT.

The table lists this clone with a count of one. V gene TRBV11-3 combines with J gene TRBJ1-1; D is uncertain. With 5 bases removed from V and 5 bases from J, the gap between germline ends came to 15 bases. CDR1 SGHNT and CDR2 YENEEA come from the germline V gene. The length of the CDR3 is 14 residues. Here the CDR3 reads CASSLFLTETEAFF. The CDR3 coding sequence is TGTGCCAGCAGCCTGTTTTTGACTGAGACTGAAGCTTTCTTT.

V is TRBV13 and J is TRBJ1-2, with D unresolved. V lost 4 bases and J lost 4, with 10 bases in between. CDR3 size: 13 residues. Germline CDR1 PRHDT, CDR2 FYEKMQ (reference sequence). CDR3 in amino acids: CASSWSRSYGYTF. The CDR3 DNA is TGTGCCAGCAGCTGGAGTCGTAGCTATGGCTACACCTTC.

The rearrangement joins TRBV7-8 to TRBJ1-5, with 9 positions matching TRBD1. The CDR3 covers 14 residues. Germline V CDR1 and CDR2: SGHVS, FQNEAQ. V was clipped by 4 bases and J by 5 bases; unmatched bases: 3. CDR3 protein: CASSSGQGHQPQHF. DNA of the CDR3: TGTGCCAGCAGCTCAGGACAGGGGCATCAGCCCCAGCATTTT. Full variable domain (remainder filled in from reference TRBV7-8 and TRBJ1-5): GAGVSQSPRYKVAKRGQDVALRCDPISGHVSLFWYQQALGQGPEFLTYFQNEAQLDKSGLPSDRFFAERPEGSVSTLKIQRTQQEDSAVYLCASSSGQGHQPQHFGDGTRLSIL.

V usage is TRBV6-1 and J usage is TRBJ2-7; no firm D call. Trimming cost V 2 bases and J 12 bases, with 17 bases left between them. The CDR3 is 13 amino acids. Germline V gene sequence: CDR1 MNHNS, CDR2 SASEGT. CDR3 loop: CASSETYSQYAYF. CDR3 coding DNA: TGTGCCAGCAGTGAAACGTACTCTCAATACGCGTACTTC.

The V gene is TRBV7-3, the J gene TRBJ2-2, with a tentative D call TRBD1 (6 bases). CDR3 length: 17 residues. Per the germline V gene, CDR1 is SGHTA and CDR2 is FQGTGA. Trimming took off 3 bases at V and 1 base at J, with 15 bases between the two ends. The DNA of the CDR3 is TGTGCCAGCAGCTTGAGGCAGGGGCCGCGGAACACCGGGGAGCTGTTTTTT. Translating gives CASSLRQGPRNTGELFF.

The CDR3 loop is CASSGRAGVNEQFF. In DNA, the CDR3 is TGTGCCAGCAGCGGGAGGGCGGGGGTCAATGAGCAGTTCTTC. The V gene is TRBV4-2, the J gene TRBJ2-1; 7 positions match TRBD2. Germline CDR1 is LGHNA and CDR2 is YNFKEQ. J was trimmed by 6 bases and V by 5 bases; bases with no gene match: 7. There are 14 residues in the CDR3.

This clone was seen only once. The V and J genes are TRBV5-1 and TRBJ2-1, with 11 bases identical to TRBD2. The CDR3 sequence is 16 residues long. The junction had 7 bases not matched to a gene; V was cut back by 2 bases and J by 6 bases. Germline V lookup: CDR1 SGHRS, CDR2 YFSETQ. CDR3 loop: CASSFDPGLAANEQFF. For the CDR3, the DNA is TGCGCCAGCAGCTTCGACCCGGGACTAGCGGCCAATGAGCAGTTCTTC.

The genes are TRBV28 and TRBJ1-6, with D hard to call. The germline gives CDR1 MDHEN, CDR2 SYDVKM. V lost 4 bases to trimming and J lost 11 bases, with 6 bases between them. The length of the CDR3 is 11 residues. CDR3 loop: CASSYTPPLHF. The CDR3 region has the DNA TGTGCCAGCAGTTACACCCCACCCCTCCACTTT.

V is TRBV19 and J is TRBJ1-2; D is unclear. This CDR3 is built from 15 residues. Trimming took off 5 bases at V and 1 base at J, with 14 bases between the two ends. Germline values: CDR1 LNHDA, CDR2 SQIVND (reference sequence). The CDR3 DNA sequence: TGTGCCAGTAGTCCCGCAGAAACTAATAACTATGGCTACACCTTC. This encodes CASSPAETNNYGYTF.

The chain couples TRBV29-1 to TRBJ1-1; D ambiguous. From germline, CDR1 is SQVTM and CDR2 ANQGSEA. V lost 8 bases to trimming and J lost 0 bases, with 13 bases between them. The length of the CDR3 is 13 residues. The CDR3 DNA follows: TGCAGCACTTCCGGCAGGATGAACACTGAAGCTTTCTTT. Translation gives CSTSGRMNTEAFF.

The chain links TRBV4-1 to TRBJ1-1; tentative D call: TRBD1 (6 bases). The germline V gene has CDR1 MGHRA and CDR2 YSYEKL. This CDR3 contains 16 residues. With 4 bases removed from V and 3 bases from J, the gap between germline ends came to 18 bases. This chain's CDR3 is CASSRTGGGWDTEAFF. The CDR3 bases are TGCGCCAGCAGCCGAACGGGGGGCGGATGGGACACTGAAGCTTTCTTT.

V is TRBV30 and J is TRBJ1-5; D gene unclear. Germline CDR1 GTSNPN, CDR2 SVGIG (reference sequence). Trimming pared 4 bases from V and 1 base from J, leaving 20 bases between. This CDR3 has 17 amino acids. The chain's CDR3 is CAWILGGNFESNQPQHF. CDR3 coding DNA: TGTGCCTGGATTTTGGGAGGGAATTTCGAGAGCAATCAGCCCCAGCATTTT.